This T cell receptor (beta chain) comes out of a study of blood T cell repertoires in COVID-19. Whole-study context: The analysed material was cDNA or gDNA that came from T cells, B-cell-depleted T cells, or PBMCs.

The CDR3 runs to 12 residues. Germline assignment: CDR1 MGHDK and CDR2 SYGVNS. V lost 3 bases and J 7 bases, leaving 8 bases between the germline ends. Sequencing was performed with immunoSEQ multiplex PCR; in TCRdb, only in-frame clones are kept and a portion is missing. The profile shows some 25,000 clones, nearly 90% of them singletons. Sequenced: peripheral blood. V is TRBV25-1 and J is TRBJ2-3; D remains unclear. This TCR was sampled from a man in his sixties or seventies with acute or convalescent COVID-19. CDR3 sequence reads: CASSDLLHTQYF. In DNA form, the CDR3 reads TGTGCCAGCAGTGATCTATTGCATACGCAGTATTTT.